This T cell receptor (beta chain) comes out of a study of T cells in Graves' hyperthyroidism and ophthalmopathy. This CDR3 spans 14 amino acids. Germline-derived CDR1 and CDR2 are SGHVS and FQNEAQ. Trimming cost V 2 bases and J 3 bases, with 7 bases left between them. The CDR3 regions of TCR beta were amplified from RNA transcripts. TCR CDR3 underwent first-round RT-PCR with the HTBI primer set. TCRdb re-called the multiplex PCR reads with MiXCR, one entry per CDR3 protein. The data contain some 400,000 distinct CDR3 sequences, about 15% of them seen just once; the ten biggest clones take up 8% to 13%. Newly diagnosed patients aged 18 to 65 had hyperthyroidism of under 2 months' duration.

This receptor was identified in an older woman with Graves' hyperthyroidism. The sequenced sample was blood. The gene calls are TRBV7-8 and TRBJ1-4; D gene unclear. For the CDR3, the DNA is TGTGCCAGCAGCTTATTTGAGTCTAATGAAAAACTGTTTTTT. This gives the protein CASSLFESNEKLFF.